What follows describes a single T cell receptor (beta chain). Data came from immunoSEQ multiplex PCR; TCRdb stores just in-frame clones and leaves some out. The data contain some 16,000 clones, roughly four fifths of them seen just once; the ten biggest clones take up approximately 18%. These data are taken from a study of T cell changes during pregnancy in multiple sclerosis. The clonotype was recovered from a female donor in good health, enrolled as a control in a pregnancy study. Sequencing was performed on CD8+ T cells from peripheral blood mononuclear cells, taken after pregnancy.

The CDR3 bases are TGTGCCAGCAGTTTATCCCTTCCCACAAGCGGGGATGTTTACAATGAGCAGTTCTTC. Translated, it gives CASSLSLPTSGDVYNEQFF. This chain uses TRBV28 with TRBJ2-1; 7 bases agree with TRBD2. With V trimmed by 1 base and J by 4 bases, 16 bases remained unmatched. Looked up from germline, CDR1 is MDHEN and CDR2 is SYDVKM. This CDR3 region has 19 residues.